This TCR beta chain originates from a study of PD-1 blockade in classical Hodgkin lymphoma (dated by TCRdb to 2018 to 2021). A note on the overall study: Nivolumab dosing was 3 mg/kg intravenously every 2 weeks, continuing until either disease progression or unacceptable toxicity. The study used TCR beta sequencing and CyTOF to define a peripheral blood immune signature of response to PD-1 blockade in classical Hodgkin lymphoma.

The Qiagen DNeasy kit was used to extract genomic DNA both from unsorted PBMCs and from the negatively selected CD4+ and CD8+ fractions. Amplification of TCR beta CDR3 regions was done by immunoSEQ multiplex PCR with primers that anneal to V and J segments. Amplification bias was minimized using a synthetic immune receptor repertoire, and residual bias was removed computationally after sequencing. In the source study's methods: Repertoire diversity was quantified as the Shannon entropy index using custom Python scripts. Unsorted, CD4+ and CD8+ repertoires were analyzed separately, except for combined analyses in which CD4+ and CD8+ sequences were merged in silico. Clonal expansion was defined as a frequency increase of at least 2-fold after treatment compared with C1D1, and clones undetected at baseline were assigned a pseudocount of 0.5. Singleton clones were defined as clones with 0 or 1 copy at C1D1, and non-singleton clones were defined as clones with 2 or more copies. By matching protein sequences in sorted samples from the same patient, clones expanded in unsorted samples were annotated as CD4+, CD8+ or unknown. Diversity changes from C1D1 to C4D1 were tested in paired samples using Wilcoxon tests. Drawn from immuneACCESS, this table holds only the in-frame rearrangements with V and J called that TCRdb kept. Clones are partly lost; checked studies trace under half to an unresolved V gene and leave the rest unexplained. The V and J calls and clone size are taken from that table; D and trimming were inferred from the DNA. In this sample the table shows about 110,000 clones, 89% of which occur a single time. About 20% of the sample goes to the ten largest clones.

The CDR3 sequence holds 15 residues, the cysteine and phenylalanine included. Only the CDR3 region is kept as DNA, spanning 45 bases read in frame from base 1. CDR1 is given as MNHNS and CDR2 as SASEGT, both from the germline V gene. V gives up 2 bases and J gives up 5 bases, and the segment between their germline ends measures 10 bases. This specimen's time point label, per the study, means: cycle 2 day 1 (C2D1) of nivolumab. Every trial patient had relapsed following autologous stem cell transplantation, and prior brentuximab vedotin exposure was what differed among cohorts A, B and C. The trial cohort was composed of 56 patients with relapsed/refractory classical Hodgkin lymphoma, for whom complete response, partial response or progressive disease was recorded as best overall response. In the multi-cohort phase II CheckMate 205 trial, trial patients received single-agent nivolumab. An independent review committee assessed best overall response by applying the 2007 International Working Group response criteria. Trial PBMCs were collected immediately before nivolumab initiation (C1D1) and during therapy at cycle 2 day 1 and cycle 4 day 1. Peripheral blood was collected in 8 mL Vacutainer Cell Preparation Tubes, from which PBMCs were isolated by centrifugation and then cryopreserved.

Summary of the overall study and its limitations: Among trial patients, those achieving complete response had baseline diversity similar to that of newly diagnosed patients, while diversity was significantly lower in partial responders and progressors. The study was restricted to a single clinical trial cohort, and the causes of repertoire differences, possibly disease activity or prior therapy, were left undefined. CD4+ but not CD8+ TCR diversity rose significantly by C4D1 (p=0.0027 vs p=0.16), most apparent in complete responders (p=0.02). Baseline TCR diversity was reported to be lower in newly diagnosed patients than in healthy donors, and even lower in relapsed/refractory patients. Patients starting nivolumab less than 1 year after ASCT had lower diversity and were excluded from later analyses to avoid confounding by immune reconstitution.

A note on this clone: Its cognate antigen has yet to be identified. There are no base qualities to consult, and no much larger clone falls within one base.

This receptor was taken from a human donor with classical Hodgkin lymphoma. The sequences come from peripheral blood mononuclear cells (PBMCs), collected before the second cycle of nivolumab. The V gene is TRBV6-1 and the J gene is TRBJ1-6, and possibly TRBD1, on 6 matching bases. The CDR3 region reads CASSEWTVNNSPLHF. The sequenced DNA: TGTGCCAGCAGTGAATGGACAGTCAATAATTCACCCCTCCACTTT.